This TCR beta chain was sequenced in a study of cytomegalovirus exposure and HLA in healthy donors. Trimming cost V 0 bases and J 7 bases, with 10 bases left between them. Germline V gene sequence: CDR1 LNHNV, CDR2 YYDKDF (reference sequence). The CDR3 consists of 14 residues. This PCR relied on a set of 60 Vbeta primers and 13 Jbeta primers. Sequencing was performed with immunoSEQ multiplex PCR; in TCRdb, only in-frame clones are kept and a portion is missing. The sample yields roughly 92,000 clones, about 80% seen once. This clone has more than one count but fewer than ten. Other DNA variants within this sample encode the same CDR3.

V gene TRBV15 combines with J gene TRBJ1-5; weak D call: TRBD1 (6 bases). The receptor was isolated from a middle-aged man in good health and CMV-seropositive. The sample comprised PBMCs. The CDR3 here is CATSRDRGIQPQHF. CDR3 bases: TGTGCCACCAGCAGAGATAGGGGGATCCAGCCCCAGCATTTT.